Sequencing of this TCR beta chain was carried out in a study of Graves' ophthalmopathy and Graves' hyperthyroidism. A word on this clonotype: What it binds is unknown.

RNA transcripts yielded amplified TCR beta CDR3 regions. Following a first-round RT-PCR that used HTBI primers, a second-round multiplex PCR was carried out. TCRdb fed the multiplex PCR reads into MiXCR, producing one record per CDR3 protein. The data contain almost 400,000 distinct CDR3 sequences, about 17% of them singletons. CDR3 length: 14 residues. V gave up 4 bases and J gave up 4 bases; unmatched junction bases: 6. Looked up from germline, CDR1 is SGHAT and CDR2 is FQNNGV. Study observations and caveats: Sensitivity of about 90% and specificity of about 84% were achieved when a 13-signature model separated ophthalmopathy from stable hyperthyroidism.

Specimen: peripheral blood. This receptor was identified in a woman aged 18-29 years with Graves' ophthalmopathy. The chain combines TRBV11-2 with TRBJ2-7; 8 bases agree with TRBD2. CDR3 in amino acids: CASSSLAGFYEQYF. CDR3 coding DNA: TGTGCCAGCAGCTCTTTAGCGGGGTTTTACGAGCAGTACTTC.